This TCR beta chain was identified during a study of shared clonotypes between healthy human individuals. Overall study results and limits: The study found lower generation probabilities in non-shared clonotypes than in those shared by all four donors.

A word on this clone: Antigen specificity is unknown.

Assay used: immunoSEQ multiplex PCR; TCRdb lists only in-frame clones, some missing. The sample consists of millions of clones, more than 90% of them appearing once. This CDR3 spans 16 amino acids. Trimming cost V 3 bases and J 5 bases, with 19 bases left between them. CDR1 is SGHNT, CDR2 YYREEE, per germline (reference sequence). The receptor's source is a young man in good health. The J gene is TRBJ2-3, the V gene TRBV5-4; no clear D. Sequenced sample: naive CD4+ T cells sorted from blood. Indicated subset: CD45RA+ positively selected. CDR3 sequence reads: CASSYRPRQLRDTQYF. DNA for the CDR3: TGTGCCAGCAGCTACCGTCCTCGACAATTGAGAGATACGCAGTATTTT.